This T cell receptor (beta chain) was identified during a study of T cell responses to AZD1222 COVID-19 vaccine. Study observations and caveats: Regions 160-218 and 743-854 dominated among vaccine-associated CD4 TCRs spanning spike.

TCRdb's table, derived via immunoSEQ multiplex PCR, lists solely in-frame clones and lacks some. Of around 130,000 clones listed, 85% to 95% are singletons. Of note for this clone: No antigen is known for it.

The CDR3 spans 14 residues. Germline CDR1 is KGHSH and CDR2 is LQKENI. Trimming left V 4 bases short and J 0 bases short, with 8 bases between. This TCR derives from an adult in good health. The chain combines TRBV18 with TRBJ2-3, with D tentatively TRBD1 or TRBD2 (5 bases each). The source was peripheral blood, collected on day 0 of AZD1222 vaccination. The CDR3 region is CASSQRGSTDTQYF. CDR3 nucleotide sequence: TGTGCCAGCTCACAGAGGGGTAGCACAGATACGCAGTATTTT. The complete variable domain, with remaining parts taken from reference TRBV18 and TRBJ2-3, reads NAGVMQNPRHLVRRRGQEARLRCSPMKGHSHVYWYRQLPEEGLKFMVYLQKENIIDESGMPKERFSAEFPKEGPSILRIQQVVRGDSAAYFCASSQRGSTDTQYFGPGTRLTVL.